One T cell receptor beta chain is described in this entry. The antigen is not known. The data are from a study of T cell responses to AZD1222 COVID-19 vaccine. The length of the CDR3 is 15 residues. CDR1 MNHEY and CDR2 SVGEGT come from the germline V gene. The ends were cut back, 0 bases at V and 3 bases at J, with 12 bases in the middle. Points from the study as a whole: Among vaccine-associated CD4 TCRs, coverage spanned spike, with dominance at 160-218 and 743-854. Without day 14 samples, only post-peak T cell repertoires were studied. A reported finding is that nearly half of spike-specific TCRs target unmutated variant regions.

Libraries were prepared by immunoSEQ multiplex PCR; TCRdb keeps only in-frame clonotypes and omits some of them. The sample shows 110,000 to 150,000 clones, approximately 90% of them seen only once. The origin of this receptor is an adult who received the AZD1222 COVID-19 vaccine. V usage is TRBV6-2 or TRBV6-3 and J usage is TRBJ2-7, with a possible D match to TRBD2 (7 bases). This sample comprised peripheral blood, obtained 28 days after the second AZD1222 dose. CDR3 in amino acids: CASSYSGGGGYEQYF. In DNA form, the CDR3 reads TGTGCCAGCAGTTACTCGGGAGGGGGTGGCTACGAGCAGTACTTC.